This T cell receptor beta chain was recovered during a study of T cell responses to AZD1222 COVID-19 vaccine. Second-dose recipients at about 4 or about 12 weeks were treated as one pooled group. This table comes from immunoSEQ multiplex PCR, and its TCRdb copy is limited to in-frame clones, with some not included. The table has 150,000 or so clones, 92% seen once. Study-level results: Donors were largely white British and mainly female; clonal diversity was possibly underestimated.

A word on this clone: Its matching antigen is unknown.

The clonotype was recovered from an adult who received the AZD1222 COVID-19 vaccine. The source was peripheral blood, collected 28 days after the second AZD1222 dose.

The CDR3 sequence is CARRARGGETQYF. The CDR3 DNA reads as TGTGCCAGAAGAGCCAGGGGAGGAGAGACCCAGTACTTC. The chain couples TRBV6-5 to TRBJ2-5; either TRBD1 or TRBD2 may fit D (6 bases each). Germline CDR1 reads MNHEY; CDR2 reads SVGAGI. With 9 bases removed from V and 4 bases from J, the gap between germline ends came to 15 bases. This CDR3 comprises 13 residues.